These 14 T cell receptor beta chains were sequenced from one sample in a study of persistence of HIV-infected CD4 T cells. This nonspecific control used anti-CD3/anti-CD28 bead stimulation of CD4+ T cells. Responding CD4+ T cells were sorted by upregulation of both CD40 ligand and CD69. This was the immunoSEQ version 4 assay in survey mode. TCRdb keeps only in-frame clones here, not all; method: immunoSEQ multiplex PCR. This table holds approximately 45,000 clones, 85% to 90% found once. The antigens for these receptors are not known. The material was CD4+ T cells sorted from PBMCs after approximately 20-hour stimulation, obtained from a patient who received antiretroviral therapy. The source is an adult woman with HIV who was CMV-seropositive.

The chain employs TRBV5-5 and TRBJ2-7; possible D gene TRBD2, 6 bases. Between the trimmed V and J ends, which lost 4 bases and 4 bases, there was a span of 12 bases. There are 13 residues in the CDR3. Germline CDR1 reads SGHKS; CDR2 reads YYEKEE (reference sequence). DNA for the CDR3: TGTGCCAGCAGCCCAAGGAGGGAGTACGAGCAGTACTTC. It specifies CASSPRREYEQYF.

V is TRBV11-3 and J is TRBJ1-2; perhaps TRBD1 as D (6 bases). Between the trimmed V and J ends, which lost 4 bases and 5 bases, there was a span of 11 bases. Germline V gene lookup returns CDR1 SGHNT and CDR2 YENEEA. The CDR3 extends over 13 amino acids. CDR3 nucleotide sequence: TGTGCCAGCAGCTCTACAGGGCTATATGGCTACACCTTC. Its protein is CASSSTGLYGYTF.

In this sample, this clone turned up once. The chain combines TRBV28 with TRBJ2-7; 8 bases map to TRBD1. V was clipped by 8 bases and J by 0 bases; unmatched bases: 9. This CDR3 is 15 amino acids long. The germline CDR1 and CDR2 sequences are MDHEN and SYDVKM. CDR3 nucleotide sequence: TGTGCCAGCCCTTCACCAACAGGGGGCTCCTACGAGCAGTACTTC. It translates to CASPSPTGGSYEQYF.

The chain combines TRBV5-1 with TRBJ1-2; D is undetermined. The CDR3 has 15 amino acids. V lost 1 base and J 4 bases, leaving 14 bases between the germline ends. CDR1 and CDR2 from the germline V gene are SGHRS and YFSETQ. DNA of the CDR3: TGCGCCAGCAGCTTGAGGGCAGGAGGTGGCTATGGCTACACCTTC. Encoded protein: CASSLRAGGGYGYTF.

This CDR3 is CASSPFSGGGSTDTQYF. For the CDR3, the DNA is TGTGCCAGCAGCCCCTTTAGCGGGGGGGGATCCACAGATACGCAGTATTTT. The chain couples TRBV14 to TRBJ2-3, with 11 bases lining up with TRBD2. The CDR3 sequence is 17 residues long. The germline gives CDR1 SGHDN, CDR2 FVKESK. J lost 2 bases, V lost 4 bases, and 8 bases had no gene match.

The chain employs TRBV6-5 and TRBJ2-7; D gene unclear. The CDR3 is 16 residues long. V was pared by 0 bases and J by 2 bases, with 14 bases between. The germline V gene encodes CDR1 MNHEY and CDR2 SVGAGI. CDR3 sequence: CASSYSRRPDAYEQYF. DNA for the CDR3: TGTGCCAGCAGTTACTCGAGGAGACCCGACGCCTACGAGCAGTACTTC.

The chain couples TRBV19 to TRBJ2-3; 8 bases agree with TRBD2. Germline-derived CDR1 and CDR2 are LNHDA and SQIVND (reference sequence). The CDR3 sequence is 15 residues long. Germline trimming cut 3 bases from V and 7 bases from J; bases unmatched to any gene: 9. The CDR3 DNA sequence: TGTGCCAGTAGTATCCGAGCGGGAGTACTTAATACGCAGTATTTT. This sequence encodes CASSIRAGVLNTQYF.

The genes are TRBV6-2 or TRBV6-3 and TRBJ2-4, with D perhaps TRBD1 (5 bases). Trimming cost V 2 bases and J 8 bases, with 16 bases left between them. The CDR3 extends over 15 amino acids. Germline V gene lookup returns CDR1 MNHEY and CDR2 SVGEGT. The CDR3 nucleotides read TGTGCCAGCAGTTACCCCCCCAGGGATAAAGACATTCAGTACTTC. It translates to CASSYPPRDKDIQYF.

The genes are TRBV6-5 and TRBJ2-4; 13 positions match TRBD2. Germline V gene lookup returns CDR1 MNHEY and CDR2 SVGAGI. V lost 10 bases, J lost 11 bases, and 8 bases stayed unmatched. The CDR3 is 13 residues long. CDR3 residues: CATRTSGSLFQYF. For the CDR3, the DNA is TGTGCCACCAGGACTAGCGGGAGTTTGTTTCAGTACTTC.

CDR3 sequence (DNA): TGTGCCAGCAGCTACCCGGGACCCCGGCCGGATACGCAGTATTTT. It yields the protein CASSYPGPRPDTQYF. The chain links TRBV7-2 to TRBJ2-3; D could derive from TRBD1 or TRBD2 (5 bases each). The germline gives CDR1 SGHTA, CDR2 FQGNSA. The CDR3 is 15 residues long. Deletions cut 4 bases from V and 6 bases from J, with 17 bases between.

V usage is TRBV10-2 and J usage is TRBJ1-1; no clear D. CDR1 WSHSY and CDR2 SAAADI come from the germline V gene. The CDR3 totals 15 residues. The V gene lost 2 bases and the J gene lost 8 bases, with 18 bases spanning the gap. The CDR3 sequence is CASSEPGKNSWEAFF. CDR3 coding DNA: TGCGCCAGCAGTGAGCCGGGGAAGAACTCGTGGGAAGCTTTCTTT.

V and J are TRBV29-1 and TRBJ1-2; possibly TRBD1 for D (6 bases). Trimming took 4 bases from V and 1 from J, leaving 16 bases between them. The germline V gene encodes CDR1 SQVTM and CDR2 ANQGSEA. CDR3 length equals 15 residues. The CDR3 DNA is TGCAGCGTTGTTGGGGGGCGTGATGGTAACTATGGCTACACCTTC. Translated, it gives CSVVGGRDGNYGYTF.

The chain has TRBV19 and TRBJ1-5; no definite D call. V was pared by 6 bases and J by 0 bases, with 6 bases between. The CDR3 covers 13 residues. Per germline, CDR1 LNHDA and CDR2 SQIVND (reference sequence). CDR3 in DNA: TGTGCCAGTAGAGCTAATAGCAATCAGCCCCAGCATTTT. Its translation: CASRANSNQPQHF. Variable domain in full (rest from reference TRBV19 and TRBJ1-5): DGGITQSPKYLFRKEGQNVTLSCEQNLNHDAMYWYRQDPGQGLRLIYYSQIVNDFQKGDIAEGYSVSREKKESFPLTVTSAQKNPTAFYLCASRANSNQPQHFGDGTRLSIL.

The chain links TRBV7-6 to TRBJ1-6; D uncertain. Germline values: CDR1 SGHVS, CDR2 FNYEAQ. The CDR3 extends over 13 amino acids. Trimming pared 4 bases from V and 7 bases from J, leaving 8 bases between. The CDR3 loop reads CASSSRWNSPLHF. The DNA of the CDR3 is TGTGCCAGCAGCTCCCGATGGAATTCACCCCTCCACTTT.